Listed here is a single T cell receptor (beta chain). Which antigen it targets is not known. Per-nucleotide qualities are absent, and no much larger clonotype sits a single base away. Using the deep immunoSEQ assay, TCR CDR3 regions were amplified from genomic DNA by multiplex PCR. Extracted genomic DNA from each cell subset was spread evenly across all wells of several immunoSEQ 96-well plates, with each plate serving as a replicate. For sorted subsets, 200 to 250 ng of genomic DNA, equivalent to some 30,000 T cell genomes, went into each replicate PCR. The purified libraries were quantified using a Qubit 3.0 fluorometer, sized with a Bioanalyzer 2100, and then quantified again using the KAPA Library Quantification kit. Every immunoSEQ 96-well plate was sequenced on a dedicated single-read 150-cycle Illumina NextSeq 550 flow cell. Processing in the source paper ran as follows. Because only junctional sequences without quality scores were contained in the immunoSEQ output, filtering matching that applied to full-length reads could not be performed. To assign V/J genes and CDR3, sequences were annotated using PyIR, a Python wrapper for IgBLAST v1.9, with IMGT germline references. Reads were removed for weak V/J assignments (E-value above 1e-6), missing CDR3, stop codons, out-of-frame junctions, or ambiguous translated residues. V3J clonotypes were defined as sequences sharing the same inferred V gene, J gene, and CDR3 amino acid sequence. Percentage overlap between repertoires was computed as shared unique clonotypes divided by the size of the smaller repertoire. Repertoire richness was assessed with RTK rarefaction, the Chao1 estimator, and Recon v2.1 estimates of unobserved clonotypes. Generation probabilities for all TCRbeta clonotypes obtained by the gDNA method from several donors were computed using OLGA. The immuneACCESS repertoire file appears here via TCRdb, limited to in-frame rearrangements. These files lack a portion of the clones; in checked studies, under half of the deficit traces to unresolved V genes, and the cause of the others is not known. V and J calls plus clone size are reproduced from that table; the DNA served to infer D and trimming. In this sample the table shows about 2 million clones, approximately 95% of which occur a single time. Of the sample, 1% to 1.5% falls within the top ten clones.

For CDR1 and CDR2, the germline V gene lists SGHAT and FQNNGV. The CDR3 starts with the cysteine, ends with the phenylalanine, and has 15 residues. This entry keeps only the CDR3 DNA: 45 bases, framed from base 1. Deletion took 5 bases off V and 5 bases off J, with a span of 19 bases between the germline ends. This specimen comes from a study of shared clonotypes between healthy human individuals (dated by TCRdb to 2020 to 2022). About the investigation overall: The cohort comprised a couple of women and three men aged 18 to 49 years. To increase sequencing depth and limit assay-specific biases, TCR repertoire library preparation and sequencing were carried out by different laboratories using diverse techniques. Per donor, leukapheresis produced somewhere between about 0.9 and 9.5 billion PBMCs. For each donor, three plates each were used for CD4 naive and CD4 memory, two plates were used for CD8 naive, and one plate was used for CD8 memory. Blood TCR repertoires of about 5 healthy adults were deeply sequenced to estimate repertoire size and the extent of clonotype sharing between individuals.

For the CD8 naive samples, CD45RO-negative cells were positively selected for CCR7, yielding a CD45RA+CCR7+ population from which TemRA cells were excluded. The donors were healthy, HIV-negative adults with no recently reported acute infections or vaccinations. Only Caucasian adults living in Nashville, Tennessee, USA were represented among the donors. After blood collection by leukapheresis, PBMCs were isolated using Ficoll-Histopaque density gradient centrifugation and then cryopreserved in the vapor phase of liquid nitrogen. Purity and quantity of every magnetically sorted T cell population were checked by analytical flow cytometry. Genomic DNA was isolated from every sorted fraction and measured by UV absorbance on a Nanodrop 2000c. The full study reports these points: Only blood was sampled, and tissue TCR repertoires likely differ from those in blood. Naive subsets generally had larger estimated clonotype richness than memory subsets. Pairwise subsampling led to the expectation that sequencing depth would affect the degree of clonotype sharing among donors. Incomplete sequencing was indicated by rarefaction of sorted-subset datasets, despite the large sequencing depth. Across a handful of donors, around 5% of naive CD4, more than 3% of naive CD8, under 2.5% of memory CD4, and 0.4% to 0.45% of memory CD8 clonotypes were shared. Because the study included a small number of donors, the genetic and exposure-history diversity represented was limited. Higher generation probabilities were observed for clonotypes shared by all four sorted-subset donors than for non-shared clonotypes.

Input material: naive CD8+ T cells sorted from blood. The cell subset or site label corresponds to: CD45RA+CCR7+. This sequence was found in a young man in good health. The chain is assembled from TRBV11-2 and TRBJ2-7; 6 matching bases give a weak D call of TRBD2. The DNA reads TGTGCCAGCAGCCGCGCCGCTAGCGTGCCCGACGAGCAGTACTTC. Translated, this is CASSRAASVPDEQYF.